The T cell receptor beta chain described here comes from a study of metastatic and nonmetastatic thyroid tumors. Study-level background: Where malignant and benign thyroid patients were concerned, repertoires were compared across blood and tumor or nodule tissue.

In the authors' methods: It was from CDR3 differences across clinicopathological groups that a distant-metastasis classifier for papillary thyroid cancer was built. MiXCR re-clonotyped the PCR reads for TCRdb. TCRdb, rather than the study authors, made the V and J calls. Here the sample spans approximately 20,000 clones, about a quarter being singletons. Patients had received no treatment of any kind before thyroid surgery. The germline V and J ends were trimmed by 2 bases and 8 bases, with 13 bases remaining between them. The CDR3 runs to 14 residues. Germline V lookup: CDR1 SGHDT, CDR2 YYEEEE. Study-level points and caveats: The reported finding was significantly higher TCR beta diversity in malignant thyroid tumors relative to benign nodules, in blood and tumor.

Many counts were recorded for this clone. Antigen: not known. This TCR came from a female donor with papillary thyroid cancer or a benign thyroid nodule (not recorded which). Some clones in this sample may be carry-over from other donors' samples. The V call is TRBV5-6, the J call TRBJ1-4; D possibly corresponds to TRBD1 (6 bases). The sample taken for sequencing was tumor tissue. CDR3: CASSLRVQGEKLFF. CDR3 sequence (DNA): TGTGCCAGCAGCTTAAGGGTGCAGGGGGAAAAACTGTTTTTT.